This T cell receptor (beta chain) stems from a study of T-cell reconstitution after alpha-beta-depleted transplantation in children. Trimming removed 3 bases at V and 10 bases at J, with 16 bases between. The germline V gene encodes CDR1 SGHAT and CDR2 FQNNGV. This CDR3 is 14 amino acids long. TCRbeta library construction was performed incorporating unique molecular identifiers. From the PCR reads, TCRdb called clonotypes with MiXCR, one entry per CDR3 protein. The profile shows about 400,000 distinct CDR3 sequences, about an eighth of them singletons. The sequenced sample was PBMCs, obtained from the stem cell graft. The source of this sequence is a human donor who donated a stem cell graft to a child with Fanconi anemia. V and J are TRBV11-2 and TRBJ2-1; D ambiguous. The DNA for the CDR3 is TGTGCCAGCAGCTTCTTTATCGGCCCAAAAGAGCAGTTCTTC. The encoded protein is CASSFFIGPKEQFF.